This passage covers 32 T cell receptor beta chains from one sample sequenced in a study of neurological immune-mediated disorders. TCRdb recomputed calls from the 5' RACE reads with MiXCR, one row per CDR3 protein. The sample yields under 75,000 distinct CDR3 sequences, roughly 5% seen once. The sequenced sample was PBMCs. These receptors originate from a human donor with multiple sclerosis. The donor label of this sample is uncertain.

In this sample, this clonotype turned up many times. The CDR3 DNA sequence: TGTGCCAGCAAACCTCCGGGACAAGGAATTGAAGCTTTCTTT. Translated, it gives CASKPPGQGIEAFF. J is TRBJ1-1 and V is TRBV6-5, with D possibly being TRBD1 (6 bases). CDR1 and CDR2 from the germline V gene are MNHEY and SVGAGI. V was shortened by 7 bases and J by 7 bases, with 19 bases between the two germline ends. The CDR3 runs 14 residues.

This clonotype was counted many times. The J gene is TRBJ2-1, the V gene TRBV5-1; D not certain. Trimming shortened V by 2 bases and J by 0 bases, and 9 bases separated the two germline ends. Germline CDR1 is SGHRS and CDR2 is YFSETQ. This CDR3 has 15 residues. The CDR3 coding sequence is TGCGCCAGCAGCTTAGGGCGTCCCTCCTACAATGAGCAGTTCTTC. Its translation is CASSLGRPSYNEQFF.

This clonotype was detected ten times or more. DNA for the CDR3: TGCGCCAGCAGCTTGGCCGGCCGCGAGCAGTACTTC. This codes for CASSLAGREQYF. The J gene is TRBJ2-7, the V gene TRBV5-1; D is unclear. The CDR3 length is 12 residues. Deletions cut 0 bases from V and 6 bases from J, with 7 bases between. CDR1 is SGHRS, CDR2 YFSETQ, per germline.

The chain uses TRBV29-1 and TRBJ2-1; TRBD2 might be the D (5 bases). This CDR3 spans 12 amino acids. V was cut by 7 bases and J by 7 bases, with 14 bases left in between. Germline V gene lookup returns CDR1 SQVTM and CDR2 ANQGSEA. This CDR3 reads CSALGGGNEQFF. The CDR3 DNA reads TGCAGCGCCCTCGGCGGAGGTAATGAGCAGTTCTTC.

This clonotype appeared many times. This chain uses TRBV5-1 with TRBJ1-6; no firm D call. Germline values: CDR1 SGHRS, CDR2 YFSETQ. The length of the CDR3 is 15 residues. V dropped 1 base and J dropped 7 bases, with 12 bases sitting between them. In nucleotides, the CDR3 is TGCGCCAGCAGCTTGAACACGATCCAAAATTCACCCCTCCACTTT. As protein: CASSLNTIQNSPLHF.

This clonotype was found many times. The gene calls are TRBV5-1 and TRBJ2-7, with D perhaps matching TRBD2 (7 bases). Germline CDR1 SGHRS, CDR2 YFSETQ. The CDR3 is made up of 16 amino acids. The V end was cut by 0 bases, the J end by 2 bases, with 15 bases between. In DNA, the CDR3 is TGCGCCAGCAGCTTGGGGGGGGGGCCCTCTACCTACGAGCAGTACTTC. Translated: CASSLGGGPSTYEQYF. The whole variable domain, filled in from reference TRBV5-1 and TRBJ2-7, reads KAGVTQTPRYLIKTRGQQVTLSCSPISGHRSVSWYQQTPGQGLQFLFEYFSETQRNKGNFPGRFSGRQFSNSRSEMNVSTLELGDSALYLCASSLGGGPSTYEQYFGPGTRLTVT.

This clonotype came up many times. The rearrangement uses TRBV5-1 and TRBJ1-1, with D maybe TRBD1 (6 bases). Germline lookup yields CDR1 SGHRS and CDR2 YFSETQ. V was cut by 0 bases and J by 2 bases, with 11 bases left in between. CDR3 size: 15 residues. The CDR3 nucleotides are TGCGCCAGCAGCTTGGGGAGGACAGTTAACACTGAAGCTTTCTTT. Translated, it gives CASSLGRTVNTEAFF.

This clonotype was counted many times. The genes are TRBV11-2 and TRBJ2-3; tentative D call: TRBD2 (7 bases). V was pared by 5 bases and J by 5 bases, with 17 bases between. This CDR3 is 15 amino acids long. The germline V gene encodes CDR1 SGHAT and CDR2 FQNNGV. This CDR3 reads CASSAVRGAGDTQYF. For the CDR3, the DNA is TGTGCCAGCAGCGCCGTCCGGGGGGCAGGAGATACGCAGTATTTT.

Ten or more counts support this clonotype. The chain employs TRBV6-2 or TRBV6-3 and TRBJ2-3; D is unresolved. V lost 6 bases, J lost 5 bases, and 15 bases lay in between. CDR3 length: 14 amino acids. Germline loops: CDR1 MNHEY, CDR2 SVGEGT. CDR3 coding DNA: TGTGCCAGCAGCCTCAGGTTTGGTGGAGATACGCAGTATTTT. Its translation: CASSLRFGGDTQYF.

This clonotype showed up many times. The rearrangement links TRBV7-9 to TRBJ1-2; 8 bases match TRBD1. Germline assignment: CDR1 SEHNR and CDR2 FQNEAQ (reference sequence). The ends lost 1 base at V and 4 bases at J; junction bases unmatched: 5. The CDR3 length is 15 residues. The CDR3 is CASSLVPGGFYGYTF. The CDR3 nucleotides read TGTGCCAGCAGCTTAGTTCCAGGGGGCTTCTATGGCTACACCTTC.

This clonotype was observed many times. This chain links TRBV20-1 with TRBJ1-2; 9 nucleotides line up with TRBD1. V was pared by 6 bases and J by 8 bases, with 13 bases of the junction left unmatched. Per the germline V gene, CDR1 is DFQATT and CDR2 is SNEGSKA (reference sequence). CDR3 size: 14 residues. CDR3: CSAPDRGTVEGYTF. The CDR3 DNA is TGCAGTGCACCGGACAGGGGAACAGTAGAGGGCTACACCTTC.

This clonotype occurred many times. The rearrangement links TRBV7-9 to TRBJ1-3; tentatively, D is TRBD1 (5 bases). Germline V lookup: CDR1 SEHNR, CDR2 FQNEAQ (reference sequence). V was clipped by 4 bases and J by 0 bases, with 10 bases between them. The CDR3 is 15 residues long. The CDR3 DNA sequence: TGTGCCAGCAGCTGGGACGGCGTCTCTGGAAACACCATATATTTT. Its translation is CASSWDGVSGNTIYF.

The table lists this clonotype with many counts. The chain couples TRBV15 to TRBJ2-1; either TRBD1 or TRBD2 may supply D (5 bases each). V was pared by 3 bases and J by 9 bases, with 15 bases between. This CDR3 comprises 14 residues. The V gene's germline CDR1 is LNHNV and CDR2 YYDKDF (reference sequence). The CDR3 is CATSRSRGDFEQFF. Here the CDR3 DNA reads TGTGCCACCAGCAGGTCAAGAGGGGATTTTGAGCAGTTCTTC.

This clonotype was seen repeatedly, ten times or more. This chain connects TRBV12-3 or TRBV12-4 to TRBJ2-5, with 8 bases lining up with TRBD1. V was pared by 6 bases and J by 5 bases, with 8 bases of the junction left unmatched. This CDR3 region has 14 residues. DNA for the CDR3: TGTGCCAGCAGATCGGACAGGGCAGGGGAGACCCAGTACTTC. It codes for CASRSDRAGETQYF.

As for this clonotype: Given a much more abundant clone one base away, this may be a read error. In this CDR3 the conserved last residue, phenylalanine or tryptophan, is missing, so a read error is likely. V gene TRBV20-1 combines with J gene TRBJ1-2, with D hard to call. The V gene's germline CDR1 is DFQATT and CDR2 SNEGSKA (reference sequence). Trimming removed 7 bases at V and 2 bases at J, with 11 bases between. The CDR3 runs 12 residues. DNA of the CDR3: TGCAGTGAGAGGCGGCTAAACTATGGCTACACCATC. It is translated as CSERRLNYGYTI.

There are many counts of this clonotype. The CDR3 DNA reads as TGTGCCAGCAGCCAAGCAGGGGTCACCTATGGCTACACCTTC. This encodes CASSQAGVTYGYTF. The J gene is TRBJ1-2, the V gene TRBV14; D may be TRBD1 (6 bases). This CDR3 has 14 amino acids. The germline V and J ends were trimmed by 1 base and 4 bases, with 10 bases remaining between them. The germline V gene encodes CDR1 SGHDN and CDR2 FVKESK.

This clonotype was found many times. The chain combines TRBV7-9 with TRBJ2-2, with D unclear. The CDR3 contains 16 residues. Germline loops: CDR1 SEHNR, CDR2 FQNEAQ (reference sequence). Trimming cost V 4 bases and J 5 bases, with 17 bases left between them. CDR3: CASSYSTLTGTGELFF. DNA for the CDR3: TGTGCCAGCAGCTACTCGACATTGACTGGGACCGGGGAGCTGTTTTTT.

The chain links TRBV25-1 to TRBJ2-7; a possible D gene is TRBD1 (6 bases). V lost 10 bases to trimming and J lost 0 bases, with 13 bases between them. The length of the CDR3 is 13 residues. Germline loops: CDR1 MGHDK, CDR2 SYGVNS. CDR3 coding DNA: TGTGCCACCCTAGGGGACAACTCCTACGAGCAGTACTTC. It is translated as CATLGDNSYEQYF.

This clonotype was recorded many times. The chain carries TRBV4-1 and TRBJ2-5; D unresolved. Trimming shortened V by 4 bases and J by 7 bases, and 16 bases separated the two germline ends. This CDR3 spans 14 amino acids. Germline loops: CDR1 MGHRA, CDR2 YSYEKL. CDR3 DNA: TGCGCCAGCAGCCCAGAGTGGGCGGTGTGGACCCAGTACTTC. It translates to CASSPEWAVWTQYF.

Regarding this clonotype: A much larger clone is a single base away; this may be a read error. The chain couples TRBV3-1 to TRBJ2-7; no clear D gene. The length of the CDR3 is 15 residues. Germline V gene lookup returns CDR1 LGHDT and CDR2 YNNKEL (reference sequence). CDR3 coding DNA: TGTGCCAGCGGCCAAGCCTCGGCAGGTACCTACGAGCAGTACTTC. Encoded protein: CASGQASAGTYEQYF.

In its sample, this clonotype was seen many times. V gene TRBV20-1 combines with J gene TRBJ1-4; D may be TRBD1 (6 bases). Germline V gene data show CDR1 as DFQATT and CDR2 as SNEGSKA (reference sequence). V was pared by 5 bases and J by 9 bases, with 13 bases between. The CDR3 sequence is 12 residues long. DNA for the CDR3: TGCAGTGCTCCTAGCGACAGGCAAAAACTGTTTTTT. Encoded protein: CSAPSDRQKLFF.

This clonotype was detected ten times or more. The chain links TRBV27 to TRBJ2-1; 12 positions agree with TRBD2. The CDR3 extends over 19 amino acids. V shed 3 bases and J 4 bases; nucleotides not matched to a gene: 13. Germline-derived CDR1 and CDR2 are MNHEY and SMNVEV (reference sequence). The CDR3 loop is CASSFGERGGLAGYNEQFF. The CDR3 DNA reads TGTGCCAGCAGTTTCGGGGAAAGGGGGGGACTAGCGGGTTACAATGAGCAGTTCTTC.

The sample holds many counts of this clonotype. The chain combines TRBV30 with TRBJ2-7; weak D call: TRBD2 (5 bases). V dropped 1 base and J dropped 0 bases, with 13 bases sitting between them. From germline, CDR1 is GTSNPN and CDR2 SVGIG (reference sequence). This CDR3 spans 15 amino acids. CDR3 loop: CAWSGGPGISYEQYF. The CDR3, as DNA: TGTGCCTGGAGTGGAGGGCCTGGGATCTCCTACGAGCAGTACTTC.

This clonotype appeared many times. The chain carries TRBV20-1 and TRBJ1-2; D gene unclear. The CDR3 has 13 amino acids. Germline V gene data show CDR1 as DFQATT and CDR2 as SNEGSKA (reference sequence). V was shortened by 3 bases and J by 0 bases, with 8 bases between the two germline ends. The CDR3 bases are TGCAGTGCTAGGTCTTTTGCTAACTATGGCTACACCTTC. Protein: CSARSFANYGYTF.

This clonotype came up many times. The CDR3 spells CASSPQDTTGTEAFF. For the CDR3, the DNA is TGTGCCAGCAGCCCACAGGACACCACGGGGACTGAAGCTTTCTTT. The gene calls are TRBV4-2 and TRBJ1-1; tentatively, D is TRBD1 (5 bases). This CDR3 has 15 residues. V was clipped by 4 bases and J by 5 bases, with 17 bases between them. Germline values: CDR1 LGHNA, CDR2 YNFKEQ.

This clonotype was observed many times. The CDR3 DNA is TGCGCCAGCAGCTTGGCCAACTTGAACACTGAAGCTTTCTTT. This translates into CASSLANLNTEAFF. The chain combines TRBV5-1 with TRBJ1-1; D is undetermined. Germline CDR1 is SGHRS and CDR2 is YFSETQ. V was shortened by 0 bases and J by 0 bases, with 6 bases between the two germline ends. The CDR3 is 14 amino acids.

This clonotype was counted many times. The chain is built from TRBV7-7 and TRBJ1-5; D not certain. The germline gives CDR1 SSHAT, CDR2 FNYEAQ (reference sequence). The CDR3 contains 14 residues. V was trimmed by 3 bases and J by 5 bases, leaving 11 bases between them. The CDR3 sequence: CASSFPGFYQPQHF. The CDR3 DNA follows: TGTGCCAGCAGCTTCCCGGGTTTTTATCAGCCCCAGCATTTT.

This clonotype was detected ten times or more. The chain recombines TRBV20-1 with TRBJ1-1, with D hard to call. The length of the CDR3 is 15 residues. Between the trimmed V and J ends, which lost 0 bases and 5 bases, there was a span of 16 bases. CDR1 and CDR2 from the germline V gene are DFQATT and SNEGSKA (reference sequence). CDR3 sequence (DNA): TGCAGTGCTAGAGATTTCAAGGAGCGAGGAACTGAAGCTTTCTTT. Its protein product is CSARDFKERGTEAFF.

The CDR3: CASSYPQEKLFF. CDR3 DNA sequence: TGTGCCAGCAGTTACCCACAGGAAAAACTGTTTTTT. V is TRBV6-6 and J is TRBJ1-4; D unclear. The CDR3 sequence is 12 residues long. The V and J ends lost 2 bases and 8 bases respectively, with 6 bases between them. CDR1 and CDR2 (germline): MNHNY, SVGAGI (reference sequence).

This clonotype was counted ten times or more. The rearrangement links TRBV5-1 to TRBJ2-1; 7 nucleotides match TRBD2. From germline, CDR1 is SGHRS and CDR2 YFSETQ. The trim removed 2 bases at V and 4 bases at J, leaving 12 bases unmatched. CDR3 length: 17 residues. The CDR3 DNA reads as TGCGCCAGCAGCTTATACACCGGGACTAAATTATACAATGAGCAGTTCTTC. Residues: CASSLYTGTKLYNEQFF. The full variable domain, its missing parts supplied by reference TRBV5-1 and TRBJ2-1, is KAGVTQTPRYLIKTRGQQVTLSCSPISGHRSVSWYQQTPGQGLQFLFEYFSETQRNKGNFPGRFSGRQFSNSRSEMNVSTLELGDSALYLCASSLYTGTKLYNEQFFGPGTRLTVL.

In its sample, this clonotype ranks as medium-sized. The CDR3 DNA reads as TGCGCCAGCAGCTTAACCGTGGAGGGCAATCAGCCCCAGCATTTT. Translating gives CASSLTVEGNQPQHF. The chain combines TRBV4-1 with TRBJ1-5; no firm D call. CDR3 length: 15 residues. Trimming left V 5 bases short and J 2 bases short, with 13 bases between. Germline V lookup: CDR1 MGHRA, CDR2 YSYEKL.

This clonotype was observed many times. The genes are TRBV7-9 and TRBJ1-1, with TRBD1 as a possible D gene (6 bases). The CDR3 is 17 amino acids. In germline, CDR1 is SEHNR, CDR2 FQNEAQ (reference sequence). Trimming pared 3 bases from V and 1 base from J, leaving 18 bases between. CDR3 DNA: TGTGCCAGCAGCTTTAAGGGGGGGACACCAGAGAACACTGAAGCTTTCTTT. It is translated as CASSFKGGTPENTEAFF.